This T cell receptor beta chain appears in the sequencing data of a study of shared clonotypes between healthy human individuals. Across the whole study: Each donor's CD4 naive and CD4 memory cells filled three plates apiece, CD8 naive two, and CD8 memory one.

Measured with immunoSEQ multiplex PCR; TCRdb has only the in-frame clones, and not every one. The table has 1.5 million to 1.9 million clones, 95% to 99% seen once. The ends were cut back, 5 bases at V and 1 base at J, with 9 bases in the middle. This CDR3 region has 14 residues. CDR1 is WNHNN, CDR2 SYGVQD, per germline (reference sequence). This rearrangement joins TRBV10-1 to TRBJ2-1; no definite D call. The sequenced material came from naive CD4+ T cells sorted from blood. Subset of the sample: CD45RA+ positively selected. This sequence was found in a man aged 25 to 40 in good health. CDR3 region: CASSQGESYNEQFF. In DNA form, the CDR3 reads TGCGCCAGCAGTCAAGGAGAGTCCTACAATGAGCAGTTCTTC.